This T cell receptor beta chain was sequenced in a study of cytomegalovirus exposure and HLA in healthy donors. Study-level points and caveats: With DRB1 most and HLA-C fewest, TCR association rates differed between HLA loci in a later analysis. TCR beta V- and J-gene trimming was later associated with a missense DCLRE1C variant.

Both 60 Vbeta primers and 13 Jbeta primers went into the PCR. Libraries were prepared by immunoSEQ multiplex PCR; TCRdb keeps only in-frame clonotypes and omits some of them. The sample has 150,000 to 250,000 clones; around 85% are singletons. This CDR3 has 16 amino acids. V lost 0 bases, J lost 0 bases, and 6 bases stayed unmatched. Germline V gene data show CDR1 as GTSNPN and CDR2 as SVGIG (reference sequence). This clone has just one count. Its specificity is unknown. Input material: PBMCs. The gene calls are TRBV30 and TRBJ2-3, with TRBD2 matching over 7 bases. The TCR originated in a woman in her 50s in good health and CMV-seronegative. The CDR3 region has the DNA TGTGCCTGGAGTGTGGGGGGGACCCTTAGCACAGATACGCAGTATTTT. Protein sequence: CAWSVGGTLSTDTQYF.